The 4 T cell receptor beta chains given below trace back to one sample, sequenced in a study of blood T cell repertoires in COVID-19. Repertoires were generated with immunoSEQ multiplex PCR, while TCRdb's copy carries only in-frame clones and drops some. The sample holds 200,000 to 300,000 clones, 86% seen once. Sequences were obtained from peripheral blood. The source of these receptors is a man older than 75 with acute or convalescent COVID-19.

The genes are TRBV28 and TRBJ1-3; weak D call: TRBD1 (5 bases). The germline V and J ends were trimmed by 7 bases and 4 bases, with 14 bases remaining between them. The CDR3 is 14 amino acids. Germline CDR1 reads MDHEN; CDR2 reads SYDVKM. CDR3 nucleotide sequence: TGTGCCAGCACCCCCGGCACAGGAGGAAACACCATATATTTT. Translated: CASTPGTGGNTIYF.

This clone has more than one count but fewer than ten. The chain is built from TRBV19 and TRBJ1-1; 7 nucleotides align to TRBD1. Unmatched junction bases numbered 5, after V lost 7 bases and J lost 0 bases. This CDR3 is built from 14 residues. In germline, CDR1 is LNHDA, CDR2 SQIVND (reference sequence). The CDR3 is CASTGDRLNTEAFF. CDR3 bases: TGTGCCAGTACCGGGGACAGATTGAACACTGAAGCTTTCTTT.

The J gene is TRBJ1-1, the V gene TRBV18, with a tentative D call TRBD1 (6 bases). This CDR3 contains 14 residues. V was trimmed by 2 bases and J by 1 base, leaving 8 bases between them. The germline gives CDR1 KGHSH, CDR2 LQKENI. CDR3 amino acids: CASSPTGSNTEAFF. The CDR3 DNA reads TGTGCCAGCTCACCAACAGGGTCGAACACTGAAGCTTTCTTT. Full variable domain (remainder filled in from reference TRBV18 and TRBJ1-1): NAGVMQNPRHLVRRRGQEARLRCSPMKGHSHVYWYRQLPEEGLKFMVYLQKENIIDESGMPKERFSAEFPKEGPSILRIQQVVRGDSAAYFCASSPTGSNTEAFFGQGTRLTVV.

The chain employs TRBV7-3 and TRBJ1-1; maybe TRBD1 (6 bases). Germline CDR1 SGHTA, CDR2 FQGTGA. The CDR3 is made up of 12 amino acids. The V and J ends lost 5 bases and 11 bases respectively, with 15 bases between them. CDR3 sequence reads: CASSEGTSDAFF. CDR3 in DNA: TGTGCCAGCAGCGAAGGGACATCCGACGCTTTCTTT.